This passage covers 6 T cell receptor beta chains from one sample sequenced in a study of shared clonotypes between healthy human individuals. As defined, naive CD8 cells were CD45RO-negative and positively selected for CCR7, with terminally differentiated effector memory CD45RA+ cells excluded. Clones were sequenced by immunoSEQ multiplex PCR, and TCRdb holds only the in-frame ones, with some missing. The table records 760,000 or so clones, approximately 96% of them present only once. The sample consisted of naive CD8+ T cells sorted from blood. The receptors were gathered from a man aged 30 to 45 in good health.

This clone was observed once. This rearrangement joins TRBV9 to TRBJ2-7; 7 positions match TRBD1. Germline CDR1 and CDR2: SGDLS and YYNGEE. The CDR3 is 17 amino acids. The trim removed 0 bases at V and 3 bases at J, leaving 12 bases unmatched. The CDR3, as DNA: TGTGCCAGCAGCGTAGGGAGTAGTGGGACAGACTACTACGAGCAGTACTTC. As protein: CASSVGSSGTDYYEQYF.

The chain recombines TRBV5-5 with TRBJ1-1; D not certain. Trimming shortened V by 4 bases and J by 0 bases, and 7 bases separated the two germline ends. CDR3 length: 13 residues. The V gene's germline CDR1 is SGHKS and CDR2 YYEKEE (reference sequence). CDR3 in DNA: TGTGCCAGCAGCATCAACATGAACACTGAAGCTTTCTTT. Translated, it gives CASSINMNTEAFF.

This sequence joins TRBV6-5 and TRBJ2-5, with no clear D. In germline, CDR1 is MNHEY, CDR2 SVGAGI. Trimming removed 7 bases from V and 5 bases from J, with 17 bases in between. The CDR3 is 14 amino acids. The chain's CDR3 is CASNDGSMEETQYF. CDR3 DNA: TGTGCCAGCAATGACGGCTCGATGGAGGAGACCCAGTACTTC.

The CDR3 reads CASSQFQFGANTEAFF. The CDR3 region has the DNA TGTGCCAGCAGCCAGTTTCAATTCGGAGCGAACACTGAAGCTTTCTTT. The rearrangement uses TRBV14 and TRBJ1-1; D is ambiguous. This CDR3 has 16 residues. Trimming took 3 bases from V and 1 from J, leaving 15 bases between them. The germline V gene encodes CDR1 SGHDN and CDR2 FVKESK.

The chain links TRBV2 to TRBJ2-7; TRBD1 matches 7 bases. Germline V gene sequence: CDR1 SNHLY, CDR2 FYNNEI. This CDR3 spans 14 amino acids. J lost 3 bases, V lost 7 bases, and 9 bases had no gene match. Here the CDR3 reads CASNLPGQHYEQYF. CDR3 DNA sequence: TGTGCCAGCAACTTGCCGGGACAGCACTACGAGCAGTACTTC.

The gene calls are TRBV14 and TRBJ2-7; no clear D gene. Germline CDR1 is SGHDN and CDR2 is FVKESK. The ends were cut back, 4 bases at V and 0 bases at J, with 13 bases in the middle. The CDR3 extends over 15 amino acids. CDR3 nucleotides: TGTGCCAGCAGCCGGACGCCGGGTGGCTCCTACGAGCAGTACTTC. It yields the protein CASSRTPGGSYEQYF.